This T cell receptor beta chain was retrieved from a study of shared clonotypes between healthy human individuals. It was CD45RO-negative cells, positively selected for CCR7, that made up naive CD8 cells, with terminally differentiated effector memory CD45RA+ cells excluded. Generated by immunoSEQ multiplex PCR, the TCRdb table keeps only in-frame clones and is missing some. The data show about 2.2 million clones, with approximately 94% seen just once and about 1.5% held by the top ten. This sequence originates from a man between 18 and 35 years old in good health. Some clones in this sample may be carry-over from other donors' samples. The sequencing input was naive CD8+ T cells from PBMCs.

The CDR3 reads CAGEGGTIEQYF. For the CDR3, the DNA is TGTGCCGGCGAGGGGGGAACGATCGAGCAGTACTTC. The chain links TRBV28 to TRBJ2-7; the D call may be TRBD1 or TRBD2 (6 bases each). V dropped 11 bases and J dropped 6 bases, with 17 bases sitting between them. Per the germline V gene, CDR1 is MDHEN and CDR2 is SYDVKM. The CDR3 sequence is 12 residues long.